The TCR beta chain described here comes from a study of OX40 agonist ivuxolimab in advanced cancers. Across the study: Across the patients, intravenous ivuxolimab was delivered every 2 weeks at 0.01 to 10 mg/kg. Partial responses were seen in three patients, one with hepatocellular carcinoma and two with cutaneous melanoma. Study-wide results and limits: In general, CD8+ T cells held more expanded clones than CD4+ did, on average. Partial responders at 0.1-3.0 mg/kg had among the lowest clonal expansion.

Produced via immunoSEQ multiplex PCR; TCRdb's table is partial and in-frame only. The sample consists of 65,000 to 80,000 clones, less than 85% of them appearing once. Germline V gives CDR1 KGHSH, CDR2 LQKENI. V shed 5 bases and J 6 bases; nucleotides not matched to a gene: 9. This CDR3 is 16 amino acids long. Points on this clone: The antigen remains unidentified.

The specimen was CD4+ or CD8+ T cells sorted from blood, collected in a trial of the OX40 agonist ivuxolimab. This chain links TRBV18 with TRBJ2-3, with 12 bases identical to TRBD2. The sequence derives from an adult with an advanced solid tumor such as melanoma, head and neck, liver or kidney cancer. The CDR3 DNA is TGTGCCAGCTCATCCTCTAGCGGGAGGGCCGGGGATACGCAGTATTTT. As protein: CASSSSSGRAGDTQYF.